This T cell receptor (beta chain) stems from a study of T cells after yellow fever vaccination. Study outcomes and limitations: Clones that expanded after primary vaccination mostly reappeared after the booster (over 95% CD4, approximately 85% CD8).

MiXCR, run by TCRdb on the 5' RACE reads, gives a single entry per CDR3 protein. The sample consists of 250,000 to 300,000 distinct CDR3 sequences, about 5% of them appearing once. The V and J ends lost 0 bases and 2 bases respectively, with 6 bases between them. The length of the CDR3 is 14 residues. Germline CDR1 is SGDLS and CDR2 is YYNGEE. This clonotype was seen a handful of times. What it binds is unknown. The receptor was derived from a man aged 18 to 29 who received the YFV17D yellow fever vaccine. The V and J genes are TRBV9 and TRBJ1-3, with D perhaps matching TRBD1 (5 bases). The source material was CD4+ T cells sorted from PBMCs, sampled on the day of the yellow fever booster vaccination. In DNA form, the CDR3 reads TGTGCCAGCAGCGTAGGGGGGACTGGAAACACCATATATTTT. This gives the protein CASSVGGTGNTIYF.